The rows below give T cell receptor beta chains drawn from one sample of a study of cytomegalovirus exposure and HLA in healthy donors. The protocol was immunoSEQ multiplex PCR, while the TCRdb copy is restricted to in-frame clones and leaves out a portion. The sample has hundreds of thousands of clones; 75% to 90% are singletons. Sequenced: PBMCs. These receptors originate from a woman aged 25 to 39 in good health and CMV-seropositive. The CDR3 runs from the conserved cysteine through the conserved F or W. The D gene is left open where the match is weak. The size entry is marked missing in some rows and otherwise reads once, few, many or a size class.

TRBV9,NA,TRBJ1-2,TRBD1,TGTGCCAGCAGCGCCCGGGACAGGGTTGATGGCTACACCTTC,CASSARDRVDGYTF
TRBV27,NA,TRBJ1-1,NA,TGTGCCAGCAGTTCACCAATAGGACGGGGAGGGAACACTGAAGCTTTCTTT,CASSSPIGRGGNTEAFF
TRBV10-3,NA,TRBJ1-5,TRBD1,TGTGCCATCAGTGAATCAGGGGGCGAAGGGCCCCAGCATTTT,CAISESGGEGPQHF
TRBV27,once,TRBJ2-5,TRBD2,TGTGCCAGCAGTTTACGGGTAGCGGGAGGAACGGAGACCCAGTACTTC,CASSLRVAGGTETQYF
TRBV5-1,few,TRBJ2-7,TRBD1,TGCGCCAGCTCGGCGACAGGGGTAGTTCTCTACGAGCAGTACTTC,CASSATGVVLYEQYF
TRBV10-3,once,TRBJ1-1,NA,TGTGCCATCAGAGAGTACAGGGACACTGAAGCTTTCTTT,CAIREYRDTEAFF
TRBV27,NA,TRBJ2-7,NA,TGTGCCAGCAGTCCAGACATCTTATACGAGCAGTACTTC,CASSPDILYEQYF
TRBV19,few,TRBJ1-2,TRBD1,TGTGCCAAACAACCCGAAGGGGGCGAGGATGGCTACACCTTC,CAKQPEGGEDGYTF
TRBV10-3,few,TRBJ1-2,TRBD1,TGTGCCATCAGTGCAATCCCGGGACAGGGGGCTGGCTACACCTTC,CAISAIPGQGAGYTF
TRBV2,NA,TRBJ2-7,NA,TGTGCCAGCAGGACGACTTCCTACGAGCAGTACTTC,CASRTTSYEQYF
TRBV5-5,NA,TRBJ1-5,NA,TGTGCCAGCAGCTTATTAGTATCGGGGGCTCATCAGCCCCAGCATTTT,CASSLLVSGAHQPQHF
TRBV29-1,few,TRBJ1-2,NA,TGCAGCGCCCCGTCTAGAGACTATGGCTACACCTTC,CSAPSRDYGYTF
TRBV18,NA,TRBJ2-7,NA,TGTGCCAGCTCACCACCGGCGGGGACAGACTACGAGCAGTACTTC,CASSPPAGTDYEQYF
TRBV19,NA,TRBJ2-7,NA,TGTGCCAGTAGTACAAACGGTGGACACCCGGAGCAGTACTTC,CASSTNGGHPEQYF
TRBV5-1,NA,TRBJ2-7,NA,TGCGCCAGTACCCAAGGCACCCTGGACTCCTACGAGCAGTACTTC,CASTQGTLDSYEQYF
TRBV27,NA,TRBJ1-1,TRBD1,TGTGCCAGCAGTCTAACAGGGGTGACTGAAGCTTTCTTT,CASSLTGVTEAFF
TRBV30,NA,TRBJ1-1,NA,TGTGCCTGGAGTGTAGTGCGAAGGAGAGGATATGAAGCTTTCTTT,CAWSVVRRRGYEAFF
TRBV4-1,NA,TRBJ2-7,NA,TGCGCCAGCAGCCAAAGAGAAGGGTACGAGCAGTACTTC,CASSQREGYEQYF
TRBV12-1,NA,TRBJ2-7,NA,TGTGCCAGCACTTTCCCCCCCCGGGGCTCCTACGAGCAGTACTTC,CASTFPPRGSYEQYF
TRBV27,NA,TRBJ2-7,NA,TGTGCCAGCAGTTTAGGGCAGGGGTCCGGTAAGTACGAGCAGTACTTC,CASSLGQGSGKYEQYF
TRBV7-9,NA,TRBJ1-4,TRBD1,TGTGCCAGCAGCCTTGACAGGGGAAATGAAAAACTGTTTTTT,CASSLDRGNEKLFF
TRBV4-1,few,TRBJ1-1,NA,TGCGCCAGCAGCCAAGTAGTCCTGAACACTGAAGCTTTCTTT,CASSQVVLNTEAFF
TRBV5-4,NA,TRBJ2-7,TRBD1,TGTGCCAGCAGCTTGGCTCAGGGGGCCTACGAGCAGTACTTC,CASSLAQGAYEQYF
TRBV5-1,few,TRBJ1-1,NA,TGCGCCAGCAGCTTGGCAGTCTACACTGAAGCTTTCTTT,CASSLAVYTEAFF
TRBV30,once,TRBJ1-1,NA,TGTGCCTGGAGGACCGGACTATGGACTGAAGCTTTCTTT,CAWRTGLWTEAFF
TRBV25-1,NA,TRBJ1-2,TRBD1,TGTGCCAGCAGCGGAACAGGGGGCGTTCGGGCCTATGGCTACACCTTC,CASSGTGGVRAYGYTF
TRBV6-5,NA,TRBJ2-5,NA,TGTGCCAGCAGTTACTCCCCAGACCCCCAAGAGACCCAGTACTTC,CASSYSPDPQETQYF
TRBV15,NA,TRBJ2-4,NA,TGTGCCACCAGCAGAGGGCCGGGGCAGGGAGAGTCCAAAAACATTCAGTACTTC,CATSRGPGQGESKNIQYF
TRBV6-6,NA,TRBJ1-5,NA,TGTGCCAGCAGTTCAGGGATTAGCAATCAGCCCCAGCATTTT,CASSSGISNQPQHF
TRBV4-2,NA,TRBJ2-7,NA,TGTGCCAGCAGCCATCAGGGACAAAACTACGAGCAGTACTTC,CASSHQGQNYEQYF
TRBV11-2,NA,TRBJ2-5,TRBD2,TGTGCCTCCGCGGTAGCGGGAGTGTCAGAGACCCAGTACTTC,CASAVAGVSETQYF
TRBV6-5,NA,TRBJ1-2,TRBD1,TGTGCCAGCCGACAGGGTACTGAGAGGAGCTATGGCTACACCTTC,CASRQGTERSYGYTF
TRBV28,NA,TRBJ1-2,TRBD1,TGTGCCAGCAGTTTTGGGGACAGGGGGAATGGCTACACCTTC,CASSFGDRGNGYTF
TRBV2,NA,TRBJ1-2,NA,TGTGCCAGCAGTGCCGTGTTGTCGGGCTATGGCTACACCTTC,CASSAVLSGYGYTF
TRBV6-6,NA,TRBJ2-7,NA,TGTGCCAGCAGATGGCAGGGGACCTACGAGCAGTACTTC,CASRWQGTYEQYF
TRBV5-1,NA,TRBJ2-1,NA,TGCGCCAGCAACCCGACTAGTACCTACAATGAGCAGTTCTTC,CASNPTSTYNEQFF
TRBV2,NA,TRBJ2-7,TRBD1,TGTGCCTGGGACAGGGGGCGAGTCGAGCAGTACTTC,CAWDRGRVEQYF
TRBV5-8,NA,TRBJ2-1,TRBD2,TGTGCCAGCAGCTCCGGGACTAGCGGATACAATGAGCAGTTCTTC,CASSSGTSGYNEQFF
TRBV4-3,NA,TRBJ1-2,TRBD1,TGCGCCAGCAGCCAAGATGGGACAGGGGTGTATGGCTACACCTTC,CASSQDGTGVYGYTF
TRBV7-2,NA,TRBJ2-5,NA,TGTGCCAGCACCAATCGTGGGGAGACCCAGTACTTC,CASTNRGETQYF
TRBV30,NA,TRBJ2-7,TRBD2,TGTGCCTTGACTAGCGGGGGAACCTACGAGCAGTACTTC,CALTSGGTYEQYF
TRBV30,NA,TRBJ2-1,TRBD2,TGTGCCTGGAGTGTAAGTAGCGGGGGACGGTTCTTC,CAWSVSSGGRFF
TRBV6-1,many,TRBJ2-6,TRBD2,TGTGCCAGCAGTGAGACGGGGGGGTCTGGGGCCAACGTCCTGACTTTC,CASSETGGSGANVLTF
TRBV6-1,NA,TRBJ1-2,NA,TGTGCCAGCAGTGACTACCGGACTGGGACCGCGAACTATGGCTACACCTTC,CASSDYRTGTANYGYTF
TRBV27,NA,TRBJ1-5,NA,TGTGCCAGCAGTTTTAAATGGAGTCAGCCCCAGCATTTT,CASSFKWSQPQHF
TRBV29-1,NA,TRBJ2-7,TRBD2,TGCAGCGCCGGGCTAGCGGGAGCGTCCTACGAGCAGTACTTC,CSAGLAGASYEQYF